This entry lists 4 T cell receptor beta chains sequenced from one sample in a study of CD8 T cells in ankylosing spondylitis. Whole-study findings and limits: Within ankylosing spondylitis blood, a TCR beta motif made up of fewer than ten highly homologous variants appeared to be characteristic.

These receptors lack a known antigen. TCRdb re-analysed the 5' RACE reads in MiXCR, keeping a single row per CDR3 protein. The repertoire holds 350,000 or so distinct CDR3 sequences, with approximately 8% as singletons. Specimen: blood, either unsorted or a sorted T cell fraction (not recorded which). Source of these receptors: a male donor with ankylosing spondylitis.

This clonotype was detected only a few times. The gene calls are TRBV12-3 or TRBV12-4 and TRBJ2-7; 8 bases fit TRBD1. The V gene end was trimmed by 4 bases and the J gene end by 8 bases; junction bases not matched to a gene: 7. This CDR3 is 13 amino acids long. CDR3 in amino acids: CASSSWTGIKQYF. Here the CDR3 DNA reads TGTGCCAGCAGTTCCTGGACAGGGATCAAGCAGTACTTC.

At least ten counts were recorded for this clonotype. The chain is built from TRBV6-1 and TRBJ2-3; D is unclear. V shed 6 bases and J shed 6 bases, with 7 bases lying between them. CDR1 MNHNS and CDR2 SASEGT come from the germline V gene. The CDR3 runs 11 residues. CDR3 sequence: CASRVADTQYF. The CDR3 DNA reads as TGTGCCAGCAGAGTGGCGGATACGCAGTATTTT.

Many counts were recorded for this clonotype. The chain employs TRBV7-9 and TRBJ2-5; no clear D. V gave up 1 base and J gave up 1 base, with 7 bases separating them. This CDR3 spans 14 amino acids. The germline CDR1 and CDR2 sequences are SEHNR and FQNEAQ (reference sequence). The DNA for the CDR3 is TGTGCCAGCAGCTTAGGGCAGCTCCAAGAGACCCAGTACTTC. This gives the protein CASSLGQLQETQYF.

The table lists this clonotype with many counts. The rearrangement joins TRBV12-3 or TRBV12-4 to TRBJ1-5, with TRBD1 as a possible D gene (5 bases). This CDR3 is 14 amino acids long. The V gene lost 4 bases and the J gene lost 7 bases, with 14 bases spanning the gap. The CDR3 spells CASSSRAQGQPQHF. The CDR3 nucleotides are TGTGCCAGCAGTTCCAGGGCGCAGGGACAGCCCCAGCATTTT.